This TCR beta chain was recovered during a study of cytomegalovirus exposure and HLA in healthy donors. Across the whole study: Of all 370 or so donors who were genotyped, roughly 81% belonged to the Caucasian-associated ancestry cluster.

About this clone: The antigen remains unidentified.

Study-level findings and limits: Earlier analysis yielded a pattern in which most TCR beta V segments were productive about 87% or about 30% of the time. In a later analysis, TCR beta V- and J-gene trimming showed a link to a missense DCLRE1C variant.

PCR was performed using 60 Vbeta and 13 Jbeta primers. Profiled with immunoSEQ multiplex PCR; TCRdb holds only in-frame clones, not every one. The repertoire consists of some 130,000 clones, with approximately 80% occurring once and the leading ten covering under 2%. V lost 1 base, J lost 7 bases, and 5 bases stayed unmatched. From germline, CDR1 is SGHTA and CDR2 FQGNSA. This CDR3 spans 14 amino acids. This clonotype was obtained from a female donor in good health and CMV-seropositive. The chain uses TRBV7-2 and TRBJ1-1; 8 bases line up with TRBD1. The sequenced sample was PBMCs. CDR3 amino acids: CASSLGGQVLEAFF. CDR3 DNA: TGTGCCAGCAGCTTAGGGGGACAGGTTCTTGAAGCTTTCTTT. Variable domain in full (rest from reference TRBV7-2 and TRBJ1-1): GAGVSQSPSNKVTEKGKDVELRCDPISGHTALYWYRQSLGQGLEFLIYFQGNSAPDKSGLPSDRFSAERTGGSVSTLTIQRTQQEDSAVYLCASSLGGQVLEAFFGQGTRLTVV.